The table lists the clone carrying this TCR beta chain with a count of one. The antigen is not known. The sample belongs to a study of response to subunit inactivated influenza vaccine. Whole-study results and caveats: Few additional T cells are recruited per seasonal influenza vaccination, authors suggested.

V lost 6 bases and J 4 bases, leaving 15 bases between the germline ends. The CDR3 has 15 residues. One entry per CDR3 protein results from TCRdb running MiXCR on the RT-PCR reads. The data show 150,000 to 200,000 distinct CDR3 sequences, with about 12% seen just once and roughly 29% held by the top ten. The data also belong to a second study, concerning T cells expressing NK-cell markers. This second study says: UMIs were included in TCR beta cDNA generated by 5'RACE template switching. CD3+CD56+NKG2C+, CD3+CD56+NKG2C- and CD3+CD56-NKG2C+ T cells, once sorted, supplied the TCR beta repertoires. Sorting was limited to alpha-beta TCR-expressing T cells with an anti-gamma-delta TCR antibody in several experiments. Several of the donors also had these clonotypes leading their CD3+CD56-NKG2C+ fraction.

This chain connects TRBV12-3 or TRBV12-4 to TRBJ2-2, with D uncertain. The receptor was derived from a man aged 50-59 years who received an inactivated influenza vaccine. Source: CD8+ T cells sorted from PBMCs, taken about 12 days after vaccination. For the CDR3, the DNA is TGTGCCAGCAGCCAAGGCAGGATGGGCACCGGGGAGCTGTTTTTT. This codes for CASSQGRMGTGELFF.